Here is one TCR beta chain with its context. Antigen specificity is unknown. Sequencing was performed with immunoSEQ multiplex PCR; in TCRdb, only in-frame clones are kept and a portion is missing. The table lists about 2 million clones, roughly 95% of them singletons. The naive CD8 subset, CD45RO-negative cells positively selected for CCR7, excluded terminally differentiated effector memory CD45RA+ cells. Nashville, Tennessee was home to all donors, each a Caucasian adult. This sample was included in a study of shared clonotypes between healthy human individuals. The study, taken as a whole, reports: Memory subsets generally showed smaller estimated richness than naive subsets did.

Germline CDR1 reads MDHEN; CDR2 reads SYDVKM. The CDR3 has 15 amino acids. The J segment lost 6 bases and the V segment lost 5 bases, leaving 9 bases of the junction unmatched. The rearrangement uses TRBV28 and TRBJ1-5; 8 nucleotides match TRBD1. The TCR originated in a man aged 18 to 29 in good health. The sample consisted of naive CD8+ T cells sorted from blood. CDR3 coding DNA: TGTGCCAGCAGTACGTCAGGGGGCGAAGGTCAGCCCCAGCATTTT. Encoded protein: CASSTSGGEGQPQHF.